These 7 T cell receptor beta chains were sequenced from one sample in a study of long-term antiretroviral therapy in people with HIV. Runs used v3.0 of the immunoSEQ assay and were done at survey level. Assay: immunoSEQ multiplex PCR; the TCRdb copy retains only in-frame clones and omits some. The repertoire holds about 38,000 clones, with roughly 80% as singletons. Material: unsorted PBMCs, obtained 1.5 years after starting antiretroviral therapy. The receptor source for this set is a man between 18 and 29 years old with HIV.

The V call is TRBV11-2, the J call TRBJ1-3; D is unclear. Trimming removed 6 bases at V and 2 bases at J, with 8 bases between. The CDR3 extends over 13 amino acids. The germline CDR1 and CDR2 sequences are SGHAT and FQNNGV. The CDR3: CASRITAGNTIYF. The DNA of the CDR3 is TGTGCCAGCAGGATAACAGCTGGAAACACCATATATTTT. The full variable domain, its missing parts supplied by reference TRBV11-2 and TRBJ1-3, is EAGVAQSPRYKIIEKRQSVAFWCNPISGHATLYWYQQILGQGPKLLIQFQNNGVVDDSQLPKDRFSAERLKGVDSTLKIQPAKLEDSAVYLCASRITAGNTIYFGEGSWLTVV.

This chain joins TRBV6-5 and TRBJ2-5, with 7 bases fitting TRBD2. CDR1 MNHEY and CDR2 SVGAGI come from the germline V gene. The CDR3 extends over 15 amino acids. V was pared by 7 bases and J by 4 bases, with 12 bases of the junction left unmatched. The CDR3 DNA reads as TGTGCCAGCATAGCCGAGAAGCGGGAAGGAGAGACCCAGTACTTC. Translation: CASIAEKREGETQYF.

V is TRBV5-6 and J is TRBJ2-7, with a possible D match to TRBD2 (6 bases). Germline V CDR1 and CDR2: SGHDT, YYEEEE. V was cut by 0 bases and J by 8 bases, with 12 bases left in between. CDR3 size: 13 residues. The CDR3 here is CASSLGPGSQQYF. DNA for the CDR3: TGTGCCAGCAGCTTGGGACCCGGGAGCCAGCAGTACTTC.

CDR3 amino acids: CAIPLGNFGELFF. CDR3 nucleotide sequence: TGTGCCATCCCCTTAGGGAATTTTGGGGAGCTGTTTTTT. This chain links TRBV2 with TRBJ2-2; D unclear. Per the germline V gene, CDR1 is SNHLY and CDR2 is FYNNEI. Trimming removed 10 bases from V and 8 bases from J, with 17 bases in between. CDR3 size: 13 residues.

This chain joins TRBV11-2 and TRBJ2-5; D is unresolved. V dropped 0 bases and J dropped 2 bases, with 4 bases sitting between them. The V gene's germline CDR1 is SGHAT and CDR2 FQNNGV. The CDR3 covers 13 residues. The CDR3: CASSLERQETQYF. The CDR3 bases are TGTGCCAGCAGCTTAGAAAGACAAGAGACCCAGTACTTC.

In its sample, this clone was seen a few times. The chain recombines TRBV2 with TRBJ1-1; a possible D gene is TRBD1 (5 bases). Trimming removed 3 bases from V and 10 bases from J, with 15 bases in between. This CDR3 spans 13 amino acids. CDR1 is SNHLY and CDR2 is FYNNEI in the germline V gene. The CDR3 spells CASSEVVGVRAFF. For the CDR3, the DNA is TGTGCCAGCAGTGAGGTAGTGGGGGTGAGAGCTTTCTTT.

CDR3 DNA sequence: TGTGCCAGCAGCTTAGTTGGCGGCCAAGAGACCCAGTACTTC. This translates into CASSLVGGQETQYF. The rearrangement links TRBV7-6 to TRBJ2-5, with D uncertain. Germline V CDR1 and CDR2: SGHVS, FNYEAQ. There are 14 residues in the CDR3. Deletions cut 1 base from V and 1 base from J, with 7 bases between.